These 19 T cell receptor beta chains were sequenced from one sample in a study of regulatory T cells in long-lasting Graves disease. Time point reported: newly diagnosed GD, antithyroid drugs for less than 3 months. Isolated PBMC RNA provided the starting material for the TCR library. Assembly of TCR beta libraries relied on iRepertoire HTBI primers together with Arm-PCR of CDR3 regions. Each CDR3 protein is one row after TCRdb ran MiXCR on the multiplex PCR reads. The data contain around 250,000 distinct CDR3 sequences, 20% of them seen just once; the ten biggest clones take up around 13%. Sequencing was performed on peripheral blood mononuclear cells (PBMCs), taken at new diagnosis, from a patient treated with antithyroid drugs. The receptor set was obtained from a female donor with Graves disease.

This clonotype was observed a few times. The chain carries TRBV4-1 and TRBJ2-2; D uncertain. This CDR3 spans 14 amino acids. Per the germline V gene, CDR1 is MGHRA and CDR2 is YSYEKL. V was cut by 2 bases and J by 4 bases, with 8 bases left in between. CDR3 protein: CASSQPRSTGELFF. CDR3 coding DNA: TGCGCCAGCAGCCAACCGAGGAGCACCGGGGAGCTGTTTTTT.

This clonotype was recorded at least ten times. The CDR3 sequence is CASTFGPQETQYF. CDR3 coding DNA: TGTGCCAGCACCTTTGGGCCCCAAGAGACCCAGTACTTC. The chain combines TRBV12-3 or TRBV12-4 with TRBJ2-5; D remains unclear. The CDR3 covers 13 residues. V was trimmed by 7 bases and J by 1 base, leaving 10 bases between them.

This clonotype was counted between two and nine times. The chain has TRBV27 and TRBJ1-2, with no clear D. The CDR3 has 15 amino acids. V was clipped by 2 bases and J by 2 bases, with 12 bases between them. Germline CDR1 MNHEY, CDR2 SMNVEV (reference sequence). The CDR3 DNA reads TGTGCCAGCAGTTTAGACTCCCGCGAGAACTATGGCTACACCTTC. Its protein is CASSLDSRENYGYTF.

This clonotype was detected many times. This chain connects TRBV2 to TRBJ1-4; D is possibly TRBD1 (6 bases). Trimming took 4 bases from V and 5 from J, leaving 11 bases between them. The CDR3 runs to 14 residues. Per germline, CDR1 SNHLY and CDR2 FYNNEI. This CDR3 reads CASSGRGANEKLFF. The CDR3 DNA follows: TGTGCCAGCAGTGGAAGGGGGGCAAATGAAAAACTGTTTTTT.

This clonotype came up many times. The chain couples TRBV7-2 to TRBJ2-7; 9 bases agree with TRBD2. The V gene's germline CDR1 is SGHTA and CDR2 FQGNSA. The J segment lost 5 bases and the V segment lost 0 bases, leaving 8 bases of the junction unmatched. This CDR3 region has 16 residues. The CDR3 reads CASSLAARGGIHEQYF. The CDR3 DNA sequence: TGTGCCAGCAGCTTAGCAGCGCGGGGGGGCATCCACGAGCAGTACTTC.

The sample holds many counts of this clonotype. The chain carries TRBV6-5 and TRBJ2-5; D not certain. The germline V gene encodes CDR1 MNHEY and CDR2 SVGAGI. The CDR3 runs to 15 residues. Deletions cut 0 bases from V and 0 bases from J, with 8 bases between. In DNA, the CDR3 is TGTGCCAGCAGTTACTCGGCAGTACACCAAGAGACCCAGTACTTC. It translates to CASSYSAVHQETQYF.

This clonotype was seen repeatedly, ten times or more. This rearrangement joins TRBV9 to TRBJ1-1; D is unclear. CDR1 SGDLS and CDR2 YYNGEE come from the germline V gene. With 1 base removed from V and 8 bases from J, the gap between germline ends came to 12 bases. The CDR3 loop spans 13 amino acids. In DNA, the CDR3 is TGTGCCAGCAGCGTATCAGTTGGGAGGGAAGCTTTCTTT. It is translated as CASSVSVGREAFF.

This clonotype occurred many times. The chain couples TRBV7-3 to TRBJ2-3, with TRBD2 identical over 7 bases. Looked up from germline, CDR1 is SGHTA and CDR2 is FQGTGA. The CDR3 loop spans 15 amino acids. J lost 4 bases, V lost 2 bases, and 6 bases had no gene match. Written as DNA, the CDR3 is TGTGCCAGCAGCTTAGGAGGGAGGGCGGCAGATACGCAGTATTTT. This sequence encodes CASSLGGRAADTQYF.

There are many counts of this clonotype. The genes are TRBV5-1 and TRBJ2-3; perhaps TRBD2 as D (6 bases). CDR3 length equals 14 residues. The V end was cut by 6 bases, the J end by 4 bases, with 15 bases between. CDR1 is SGHRS, CDR2 YFSETQ, per germline. CDR3 nucleotide sequence: TGCGCCAGCACTGGAGGGGTAGCATCAGATACGCAGTATTTT. Its translation is CASTGGVASDTQYF.

This clonotype appeared once. The chain links TRBV6-2 or TRBV6-3 to TRBJ1-1; 9 bases agree with TRBD1. The CDR3 length is 16 residues. The V gene's germline CDR1 is MNHEY and CDR2 SVGEGT. V lost 5 bases to trimming and J lost 6 bases; unmatched junction nucleotides: 13. The CDR3 protein is CASSKRQGVSIAEAFF. The CDR3 DNA is TGTGCCAGCAGTAAACGACAGGGGGTGTCGATCGCTGAAGCTTTCTTT.

Remarks on this clonotype: The CDR3 does not end in the conserved phenylalanine or tryptophan, so this is likely a read error. The chain combines TRBV29-1 with TRBJ2-3; D is uncertain. V was pared by 6 bases and J by 3 bases, with 13 bases between. Germline V gene data show CDR1 as SQVTM and CDR2 as ANQGSEA. The CDR3 extends over 13 amino acids. The CDR3 nucleotides read TGCAGCGTCGGTCATAGTTTTACAGATACGCAGTATTCT. Its translation: CSVGHSFTDTQYS.

This clonotype was counted ten times or more. The rearrangement joins TRBV11-2 to TRBJ2-3; D unresolved. Trimming shortened V by 1 base and J by 4 bases, and 3 bases separated the two germline ends. Germline-derived CDR1 and CDR2 are SGHAT and FQNNGV. This CDR3 is 12 amino acids long. CDR3 nucleotide sequence: TGTGCCAGCAGCTTAGGTCCAGATACGCAGTATTTT. It yields the protein CASSLGPDTQYF.

This clonotype has just one count. Compared with germline, one end of the junction differs, possibly owing to a read error. The chain has TRBV4-3 and TRBJ2-3; D is possibly TRBD2 (5 bases). CDR1 is LGHNA, CDR2 YSLEER, per germline. The CDR3 runs to 13 residues. CDR3 in amino acids: CPSSQEGWEIPYF. The CDR3 DNA follows: TGCCCCAGCAGCCAAGAAGGGTGGGAGATACCCTATTTT.

For this clonotype: This sequence may be a read error, since a much larger clone differs from it by one base. The chain is built from TRBV10-3 and TRBJ1-1; TRBD1 agrees at 9 bases. Germline lookup yields CDR1 ENHRY and CDR2 SYGVKD. This CDR3 region has 13 residues. The CDR3 reads CAINTGGYTEALF. The CDR3 region has the DNA TGTGCCATCAATACAGGGGGCTATACTGAAGCTCTCTTT.

This clonotype was counted ten times or more. In DNA, the CDR3 is TGTGCCAGCAGTTTAACCCCGGGACTTTATCAGCCCCAGCATTTT. Protein product: CASSLTPGLYQPQHF. The V call is TRBV12-3 or TRBV12-4, the J call TRBJ1-5; possibly TRBD1 for D (5 bases). Trimming took 2 bases from V and 5 from J, leaving 13 bases between them. This CDR3 is built from 15 residues.

This clonotype was recorded at least ten times. This sequence joins TRBV5-5 and TRBJ2-7, with TRBD1 matching 8 bases. J was trimmed by 2 bases and V by 4 bases; bases with no gene match: 2. Germline CDR1 and CDR2: SGHKS and YYEKEE (reference sequence). CDR3 length equals 13 residues. For the CDR3, the DNA is TGTGCCAGCAGCGTGGGACAGGCCTACGAGCAGTACTTC. Its translation: CASSVGQAYEQYF.

This clonotype was counted at least ten times. This rearrangement joins TRBV28 to TRBJ2-6, with a weak D call TRBD1 (5 bases). The CDR3 loop spans 15 amino acids. The V end was cut by 5 bases, the J end by 2 bases, with 10 bases between. In germline, CDR1 is MDHEN, CDR2 SYDVKM. CDR3 DNA: TGTGCCAGCAGTATCAGGGAACCTGGGGCCAACGTCCTGACTTTC. It is translated as CASSIREPGANVLTF.

This rearrangement joins TRBV6-1 to TRBJ2-5; D gene uncertain. Germline V gene sequence: CDR1 MNHNS, CDR2 SASEGT. The CDR3 spans 13 residues. Between the trimmed V and J ends, which lost 6 bases and 3 bases, there was a span of 11 bases. CDR3 sequence reads: CASSRRAEETQYF. The CDR3 nucleotides read TGTGCCAGCAGCCGACGAGCTGAAGAGACCCAGTACTTC.

This clonotype has a count of ten or more. The CDR3 spells CATSTARGARTGELFF. The DNA for the CDR3 is TGTGCCACCAGTACCGCGAGAGGGGCAAGAACCGGGGAGCTGTTTTTT. J is TRBJ2-2 and V is TRBV24-1; D is tentatively TRBD1 or TRBD2 (5 bases each). The CDR3 has 16 amino acids. Between the trimmed V and J ends, which lost 6 bases and 5 bases, there was a span of 18 bases. Germline CDR1 reads KGHDR; CDR2 reads SFDVKD.